This TCR beta chain was identified in a study of lymphopenia after photon versus proton radiotherapy. Study-wide findings and caveats: Post-nadir diversity loss with photons came from oligoclonal expansion, particularly CD8+ Temra cells. Authors raise, but do not show, better survival with proton therapy. Photon-treated patients lost naive T cells and TCR diversity; proton-treated stayed stable. In patients who died, overall survival fell as post-nadir TCR diversity dropped more.

The method was immunoSEQ multiplex PCR; TCRdb's version includes in-frame clones alone and lacks a portion of them. Here the sample spans about 30,000 clones, 85% to 90% being singletons. About this clone itself: Its antigen is unknown.

CDR1 SGHNT and CDR2 YENEEA come from the germline V gene. V was clipped by 5 bases and J by 5 bases, with 22 bases between them. This CDR3 contains 16 residues. The input for sequencing was peripheral blood, taken from a patient treated with photon-based radiotherapy. The sequence was obtained from a woman in her fifties or sixties with pancreatic cancer. The chain links TRBV11-3 to TRBJ2-7; TRBD2 is a possible D gene (7 bases). In DNA, the CDR3 is TGTGCCAGCAGCCCGGGGGGCCTTTCCGCGATCCACGAGCAGTACTTC. Translation gives CASSPGGLSAIHEQYF. Combining the CDR3 with reference TRBV11-3 and TRBJ2-7 gives the whole variable domain EAGVVQSPRYKIIEKKQPVAFWCNPISGHNTLYWYLQNLGQGPELLIRYENEEAVDDSQLPKDRFSAERLKGVDSTLKIQPAELGDSAVYLCASSPGGLSAIHEQYFGPGTRLTVT.